This T cell receptor beta chain emerged from a study of blood T cell repertoires in COVID-19 (dated by TCRdb to 2020 to 2022). With regard to the full study: Samples covering the acute and convalescent phases of COVID-19 were provided by collaborators in the United States, Italy and Spain. The prospective study material was composed of cDNA or gDNA derived from T cells, B-cell-depleted T cells, or PBMCs. The dataset comprised deeply sampled blood TCRbeta repertoires from subjects exposed to, actively infected with, or recovered from COVID-19. A freely available public database, intended as a resource for researchers studying the immune response to SARS-CoV-2, is where the repertoires were released. The samples were drawn from two sources: the first 160 participants of the ongoing ImmuneRACE study, and 950 to 1,500 subjects contributed by 6 global collaborators. Sample metadata almost always included a de-identified subject ID, COVID-19 status, age in years and sex. HLA class I and class II types, where available, came from metadata supplied by the sample provider rather than from assay-based typing. General study outcomes and caveats: The amount of clinical and demographic metadata varied by source and participant and was provided uncurated.

According to the germline V gene (reference sequence), CDR1 reads SGHNT and CDR2 reads YYREEE. The CDR3 contains 14 residues, cysteine and phenylalanine counted. Just the 42-base CDR3 DNA is kept, in frame starting at base 1. The V and J ends are trimmed by 4 bases and 1 base, leaving 11 bases between them. The immunoSEQ Assay, a bias-controlled multiplex PCR, was used to amplify TCRbeta CDR3 regions from genomic DNA. The original pipeline was this. The number of nucleated cells in each sample was estimated by amplification of reference gene primers within the assay. To quantify the absolute abundance of each unique TCRbeta CDR3 rearrangement, sequence reads were collapsed and filtered. Productive Simpson clonality was computed per sample as the square root of Simpson's diversity index over productive rearrangements. TCRdb took this table from immuneACCESS and kept in-frame rearrangements with V and J called. Such tables lack part of the clones; where checked against another copy, unresolved V genes explain under half of the gap, and the rest is unexplained. The V and J calls and clone size were taken over from that table, and D and trimming were inferred from the DNA. The sample table shows about 240,000 clones, and around 90% are seen once. Around 7.2% of the sample comes from the top ten.

Samples from volunteer blood donors who had recovered from COVID-19 were contributed by a second Seattle source. The collaborating institutions used their own protocols to collect whole blood in K2EDTA tubes. Collaborator samples were shipped for TCRbeta analysis as frozen whole blood, isolated PBMCs, or DNA extracted from either sample type. This clone was counted a single time. Its recognized antigen is unknown. There are no base qualities to consult, and no much larger clone falls within one base. Sequencing input: peripheral blood. The receptor was isolated from a man aged 60-69 years who had recovered from COVID-19. The sequence joins TRBV5-4 to TRBJ1-1; a tentative D match to TRBD1 spans 5 bases. The nucleotides read TGTGCCAGCAGCGCCGGGACTGCGAACACTGAAGCTTTCTTT. Its coded protein is CASSAGTANTEAFF.